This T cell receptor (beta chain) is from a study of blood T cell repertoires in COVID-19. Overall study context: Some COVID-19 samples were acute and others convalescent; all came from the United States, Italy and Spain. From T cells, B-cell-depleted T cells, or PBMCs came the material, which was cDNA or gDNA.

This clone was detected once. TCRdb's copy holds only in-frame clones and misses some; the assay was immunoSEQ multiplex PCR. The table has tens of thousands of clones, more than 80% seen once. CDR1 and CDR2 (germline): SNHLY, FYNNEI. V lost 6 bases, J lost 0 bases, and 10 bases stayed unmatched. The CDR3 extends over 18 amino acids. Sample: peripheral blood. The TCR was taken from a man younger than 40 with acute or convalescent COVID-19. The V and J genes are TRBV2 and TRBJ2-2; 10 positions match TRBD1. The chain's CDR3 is CASSRRRDRGTNTGELFF. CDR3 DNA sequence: TGTGCCAGCAGCAGAAGGCGGGACAGGGGCACGAACACCGGGGAGCTGTTTTTT.